This T cell receptor (beta chain) was documented in a study of metastatic and nonmetastatic thyroid tumors. At the level of the study: The authors compared repertoires across blood and tumor or nodule tissue from malignant and benign thyroid patients. Overall study results and limits: Reported TCR beta diversity, measured in blood and tumor, was significantly higher for malignant thyroid tumors than for benign nodules.

In this sample, this clone turned up a few times. No antigen is known for it. Until they underwent thyroid surgery, no patient had received any treatment. Germline V gene data show CDR1 as MNHEY and CDR2 as SVGEGT. This CDR3 is 12 amino acids long. TCRdb re-clonotyped the PCR reads via MiXCR. The sample yields around 65,000 clones, more than 13% seen once. The clonotype was recovered from a male donor with papillary thyroid cancer or a benign thyroid nodule (not recorded which). Some clones in this sample may be carry-over from other donors' samples. The chain is built from TRBV6-2 or TRBV6-3 and TRBJ2-5; maybe TRBD1 (5 bases). The closer fit of TRBJ2-1 to the DNA end suggests the J call may be wrong. Sequencing input: blood. The CDR3 loop is CASSSRVYEQFF. CDR3 coding DNA: TGTGCCAGCAGTTCCAGGGTGTATGAGCAGTTCTTC.